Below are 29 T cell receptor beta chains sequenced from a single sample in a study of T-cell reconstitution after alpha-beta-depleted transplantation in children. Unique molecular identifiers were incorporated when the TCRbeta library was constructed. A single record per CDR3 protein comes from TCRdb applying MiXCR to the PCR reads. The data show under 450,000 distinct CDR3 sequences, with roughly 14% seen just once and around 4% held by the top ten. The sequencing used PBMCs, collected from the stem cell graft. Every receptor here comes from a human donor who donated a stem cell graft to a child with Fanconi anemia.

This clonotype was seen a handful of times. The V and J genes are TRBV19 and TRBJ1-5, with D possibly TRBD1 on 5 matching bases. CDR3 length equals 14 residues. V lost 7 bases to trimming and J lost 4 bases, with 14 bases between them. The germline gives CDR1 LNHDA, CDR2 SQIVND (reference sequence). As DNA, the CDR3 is TGTGCCAGTAACAAGGGGAGTCCTAATCAGCCCCAGCATTTT. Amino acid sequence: CASNKGSPNQPQHF.

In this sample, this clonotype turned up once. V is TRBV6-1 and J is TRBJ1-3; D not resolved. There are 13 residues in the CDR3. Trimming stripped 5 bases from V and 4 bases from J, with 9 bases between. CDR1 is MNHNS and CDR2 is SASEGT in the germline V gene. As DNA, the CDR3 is TGTGCCAGCAGTAGGGCAGCCGGAAACACCATATATTTT. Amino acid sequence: CASSRAAGNTIYF.

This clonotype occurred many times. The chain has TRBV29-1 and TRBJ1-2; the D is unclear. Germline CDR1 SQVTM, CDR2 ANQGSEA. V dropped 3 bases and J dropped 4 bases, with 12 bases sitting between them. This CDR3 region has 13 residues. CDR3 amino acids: CSVEQGVSYGYTF. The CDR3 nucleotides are TGCAGCGTTGAGCAAGGCGTCAGCTATGGCTACACCTTC. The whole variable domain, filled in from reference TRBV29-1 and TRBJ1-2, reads SAVISQKPSRDICQRGTSLTIQCQVDSQVTMMFWYRQQPGQSLTLIATANQGSEATYESGFVIDKFPISRPNLTFSTLTVSNMSPEDSSIYLCSVEQGVSYGYTFGSGTRLTVV.

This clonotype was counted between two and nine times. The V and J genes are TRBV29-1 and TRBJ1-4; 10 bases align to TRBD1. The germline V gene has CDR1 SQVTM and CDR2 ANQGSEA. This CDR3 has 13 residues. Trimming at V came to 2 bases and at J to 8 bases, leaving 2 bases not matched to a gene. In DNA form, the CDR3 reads TGCAGCGTTGAAAGGACAGGGGGAGAAAAACTGTTTTTT. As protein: CSVERTGGEKLFF.

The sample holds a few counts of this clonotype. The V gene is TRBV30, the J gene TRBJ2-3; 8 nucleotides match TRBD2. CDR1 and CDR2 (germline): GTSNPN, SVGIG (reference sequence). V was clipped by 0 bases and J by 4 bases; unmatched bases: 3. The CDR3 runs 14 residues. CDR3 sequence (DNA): TGTGCCTGGAGTGTCAGCGGGGGTTCAGATACGCAGTATTTT. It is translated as CAWSVSGGSDTQYF.

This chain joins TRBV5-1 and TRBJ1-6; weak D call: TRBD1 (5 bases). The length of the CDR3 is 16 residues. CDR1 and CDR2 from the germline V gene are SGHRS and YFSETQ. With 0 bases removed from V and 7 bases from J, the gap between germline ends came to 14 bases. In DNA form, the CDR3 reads TGCGCCAGCAGCTTGGAAACGGGACTAGGCAATTCACCCCTCCACTTT. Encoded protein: CASSLETGLGNSPLHF. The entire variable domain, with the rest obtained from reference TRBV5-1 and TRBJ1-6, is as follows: KAGVTQTPRYLIKTRGQQVTLSCSPISGHRSVSWYQQTPGQGLQFLFEYFSETQRNKGNFPGRFSGRQFSNSRSEMNVSTLELGDSALYLCASSLETGLGNSPLHFGNGTRLTVT.

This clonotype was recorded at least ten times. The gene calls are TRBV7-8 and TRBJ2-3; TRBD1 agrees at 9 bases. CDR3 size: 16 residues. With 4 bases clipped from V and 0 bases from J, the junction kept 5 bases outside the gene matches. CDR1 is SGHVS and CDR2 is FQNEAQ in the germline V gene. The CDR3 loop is CASSSGQGYSTDTQYF. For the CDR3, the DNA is TGTGCCAGCAGCTCCGGACAGGGGTATAGCACAGATACGCAGTATTTT.

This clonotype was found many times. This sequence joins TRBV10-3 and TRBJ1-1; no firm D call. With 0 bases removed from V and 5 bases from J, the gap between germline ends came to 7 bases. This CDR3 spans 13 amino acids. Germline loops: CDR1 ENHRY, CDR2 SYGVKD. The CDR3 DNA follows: TGTGCCATCAGTGAGTCTGAAGGAACTGAAGCTTTCTTT. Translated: CAISESEGTEAFF.

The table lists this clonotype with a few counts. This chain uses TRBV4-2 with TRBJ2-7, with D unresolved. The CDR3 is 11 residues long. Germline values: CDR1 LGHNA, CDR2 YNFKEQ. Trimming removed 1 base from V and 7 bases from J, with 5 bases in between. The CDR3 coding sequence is TGTGCCAGCAGCCAAGGGGCGGAGCAGTACGTC. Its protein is CASSQGAEQYV.

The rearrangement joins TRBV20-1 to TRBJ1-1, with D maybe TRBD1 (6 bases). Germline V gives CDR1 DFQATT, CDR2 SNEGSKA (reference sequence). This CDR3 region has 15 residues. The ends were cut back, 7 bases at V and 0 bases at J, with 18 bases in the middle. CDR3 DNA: TGCAGTGTTCAGTCGTACAGGGAGGTGAACACTGAAGCTTTCTTT. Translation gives CSVQSYREVNTEAFF.

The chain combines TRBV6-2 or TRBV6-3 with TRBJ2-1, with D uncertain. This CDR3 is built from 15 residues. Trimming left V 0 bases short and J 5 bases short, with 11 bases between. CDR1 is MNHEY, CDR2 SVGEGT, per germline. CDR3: CASSYSGIANNEQFF. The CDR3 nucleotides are TGTGCCAGCAGTTACTCGGGAATAGCAAACAATGAGCAGTTCTTC.

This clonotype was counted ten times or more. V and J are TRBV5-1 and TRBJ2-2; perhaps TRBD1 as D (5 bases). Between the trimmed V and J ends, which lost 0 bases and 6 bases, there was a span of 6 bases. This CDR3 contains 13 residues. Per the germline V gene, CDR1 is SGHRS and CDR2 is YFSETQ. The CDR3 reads CASSLVRAGELFF. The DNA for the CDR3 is TGCGCCAGCAGCTTGGTCAGGGCCGGGGAGCTGTTTTTT.

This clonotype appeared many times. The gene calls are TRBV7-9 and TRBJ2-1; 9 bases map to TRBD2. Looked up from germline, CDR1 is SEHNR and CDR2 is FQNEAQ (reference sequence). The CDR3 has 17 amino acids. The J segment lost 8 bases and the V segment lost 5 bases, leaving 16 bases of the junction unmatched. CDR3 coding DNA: TGTGCCAGCAGCCGACGGAGCGCGGGGGGGCGGTTTGATGAGCAGTTCTTC. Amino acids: CASSRRSAGGRFDEQFF.

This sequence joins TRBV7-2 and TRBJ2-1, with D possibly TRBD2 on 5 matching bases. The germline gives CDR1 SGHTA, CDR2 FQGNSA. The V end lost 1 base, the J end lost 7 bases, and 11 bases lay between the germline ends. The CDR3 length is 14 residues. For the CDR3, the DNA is TGTGCCAGCAGCTTAGTTGCGCGACTAAATGAGCAGTTCTTC. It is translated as CASSLVARLNEQFF.

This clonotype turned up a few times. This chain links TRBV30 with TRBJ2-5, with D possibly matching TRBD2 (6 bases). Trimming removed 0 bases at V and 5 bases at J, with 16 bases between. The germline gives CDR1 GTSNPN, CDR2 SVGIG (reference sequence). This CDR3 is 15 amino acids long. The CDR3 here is CAWSVNGDGGETQYF. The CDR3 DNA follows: TGTGCCTGGAGTGTAAATGGGGACGGAGGGGAGACCCAGTACTTC.

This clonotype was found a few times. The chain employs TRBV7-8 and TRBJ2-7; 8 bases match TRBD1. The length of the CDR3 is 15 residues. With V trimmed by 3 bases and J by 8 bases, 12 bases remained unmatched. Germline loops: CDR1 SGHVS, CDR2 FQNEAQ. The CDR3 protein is CASSFPGTGQTQQYF. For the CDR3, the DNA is TGTGCCAGCAGCTTCCCCGGGACAGGCCAGACCCAGCAGTACTTC. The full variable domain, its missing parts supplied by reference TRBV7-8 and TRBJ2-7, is GAGVSQSPRYKVAKRGQDVALRCDPISGHVSLFWYQQALGQGPEFLTYFQNEAQLDKSGLPSDRFFAERPEGSVSTLKIQRTQQEDSAVYLCASSFPGTGQTQQYFGPGTRLTVT.

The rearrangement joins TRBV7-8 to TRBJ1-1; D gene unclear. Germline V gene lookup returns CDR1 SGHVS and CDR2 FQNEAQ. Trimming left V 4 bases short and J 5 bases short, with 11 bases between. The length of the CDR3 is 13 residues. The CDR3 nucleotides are TGTGCCAGCAGCTCTCAAGCAAGAACTGAAGCTTTCTTT. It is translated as CASSSQARTEAFF.

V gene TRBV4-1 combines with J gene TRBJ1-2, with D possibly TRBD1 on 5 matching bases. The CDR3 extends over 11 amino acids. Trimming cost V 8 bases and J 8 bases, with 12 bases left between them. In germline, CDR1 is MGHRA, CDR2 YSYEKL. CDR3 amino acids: CASGGGSGYTF. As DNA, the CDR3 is TGCGCCAGCGGGGGGGGAAGCGGCTACACCTTC.

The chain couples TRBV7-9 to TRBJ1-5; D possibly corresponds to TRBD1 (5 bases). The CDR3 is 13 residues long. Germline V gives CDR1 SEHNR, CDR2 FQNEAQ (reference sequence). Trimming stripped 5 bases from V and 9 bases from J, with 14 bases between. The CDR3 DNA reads TGTGCCAGCAGCCTCGATGGGGGTCGGCCCCAGCATTTT. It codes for CASSLDGGRPQHF.

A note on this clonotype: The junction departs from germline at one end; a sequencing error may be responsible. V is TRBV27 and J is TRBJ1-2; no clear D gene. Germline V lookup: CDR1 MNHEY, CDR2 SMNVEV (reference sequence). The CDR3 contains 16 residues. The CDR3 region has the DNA TGTGCCAGCAGTTTTCGGGCCGATTCCCTTAACTTTGGCTACACCTTC. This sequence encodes CASSFRADSLNFGYTF.

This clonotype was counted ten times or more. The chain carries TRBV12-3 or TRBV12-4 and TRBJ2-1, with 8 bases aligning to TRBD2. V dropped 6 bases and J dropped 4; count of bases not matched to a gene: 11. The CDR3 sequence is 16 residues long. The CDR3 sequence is CASSRHTGGSYNEQFF. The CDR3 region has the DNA TGTGCCAGCAGCCGTCACACGGGGGGGAGTTACAATGAGCAGTTCTTC.

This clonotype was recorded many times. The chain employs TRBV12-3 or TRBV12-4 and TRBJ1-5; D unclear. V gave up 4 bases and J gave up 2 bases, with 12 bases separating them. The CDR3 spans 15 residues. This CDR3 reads CASSSVRGGNQPQHF. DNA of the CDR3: TGTGCCAGCAGTTCGGTCCGGGGAGGCAATCAGCCCCAGCATTTT.

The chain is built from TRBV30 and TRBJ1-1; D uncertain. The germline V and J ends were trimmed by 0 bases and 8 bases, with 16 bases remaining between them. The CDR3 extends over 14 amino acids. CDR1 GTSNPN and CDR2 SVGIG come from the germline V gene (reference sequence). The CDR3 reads CAWSVRNLEGEAFF. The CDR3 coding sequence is TGTGCCTGGAGTGTACGAAACCTAGAAGGCGAAGCTTTCTTT.

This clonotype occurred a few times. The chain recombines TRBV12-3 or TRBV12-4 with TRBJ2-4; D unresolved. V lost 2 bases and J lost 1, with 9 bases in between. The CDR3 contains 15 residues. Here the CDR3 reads CASSLLGNAKNIQYF. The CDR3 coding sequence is TGTGCCAGCAGTTTACTGGGTAATGCCAAAAACATTCAGTACTTC.

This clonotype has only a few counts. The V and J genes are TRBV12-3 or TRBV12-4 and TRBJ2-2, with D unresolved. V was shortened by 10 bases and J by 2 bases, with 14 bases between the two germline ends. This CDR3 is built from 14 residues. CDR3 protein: CATRRATNTGELFF. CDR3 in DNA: TGTGCCACCCGACGGGCCACCAACACCGGGGAGCTGTTTTTT.

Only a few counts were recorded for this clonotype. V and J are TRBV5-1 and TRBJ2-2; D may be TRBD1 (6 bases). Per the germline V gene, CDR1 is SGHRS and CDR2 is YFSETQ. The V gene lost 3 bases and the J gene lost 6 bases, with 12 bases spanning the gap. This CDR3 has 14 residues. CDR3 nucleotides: TGCGCCAGCAGCTCTATCCAGGGGTCCGGGGAGCTGTTTTTT. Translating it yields CASSSIQGSGELFF.

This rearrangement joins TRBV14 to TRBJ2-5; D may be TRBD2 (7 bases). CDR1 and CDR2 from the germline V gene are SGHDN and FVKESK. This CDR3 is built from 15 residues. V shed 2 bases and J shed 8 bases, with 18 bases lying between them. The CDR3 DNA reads TGTGCCAGCAGCCAAAGGGGGGGACCCCTCAGAACCCAGTACTTC. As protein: CASSQRGGPLRTQYF.

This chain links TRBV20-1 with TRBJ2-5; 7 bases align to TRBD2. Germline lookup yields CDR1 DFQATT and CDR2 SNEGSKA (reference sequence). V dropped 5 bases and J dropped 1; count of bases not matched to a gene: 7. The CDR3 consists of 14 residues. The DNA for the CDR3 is TGCAGTGCTCCACTGACTAGCAGCCAAGAGACCCAGTACTTC. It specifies CSAPLTSSQETQYF.

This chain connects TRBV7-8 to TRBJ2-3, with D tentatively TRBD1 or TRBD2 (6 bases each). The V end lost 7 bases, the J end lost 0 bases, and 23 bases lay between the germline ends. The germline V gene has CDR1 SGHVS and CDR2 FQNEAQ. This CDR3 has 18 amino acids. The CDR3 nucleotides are TGTGCCAGCAATTCCTGGGGTCGGGGGCTATCTAGCACAGATACGCAGTATTTT. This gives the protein CASNSWGRGLSSTDTQYF.